Listed below are T cell receptor beta chains from one sample, sequenced in a study of T cell responses to AZD1222 COVID-19 vaccine. Clones were read by immunoSEQ multiplex PCR, and TCRdb kept only the in-frame ones, dropping some. The sample shows roughly 150,000 clones, more than 85% of them seen only once. Sequencing was performed on peripheral blood, taken on day 0 of AZD1222 vaccination. These receptors were taken from an adult in good health. Each CDR3 is given without its conserved first and last residue.

>TRBV7-3
ASSSRGGPYEQY
>TRBV10-3
AIREGTEAF
>TRBV7-9
ASSFWAGANSPLH
>TRBV10-3
AAGGGGHSGANVLT
>TRBV6-2/TRBV6-3
ASCLSGTAGNTIY
>TRBV7-2
ASSSWPDRARQPQH
>TRBV10-3
AITKLGLAGVNEQF
>TRBV6-6
ASRGPGQGTSPLH
>TRBV27
ASSLWVQLAEYYEQY
>TRBV5-6
ASSLWGIPEAF
>TRBV5-8
ASSSRGTGVTNTEAF
>TRBV5-8
ASSLIHEQY
>TRBV28
ASSPPWSHEQY
>TRBV7-2
ASSRRTGGVDTIY
>TRBV30
AWSVRGRGQPQH
>TRBV19
ASSSRGDDWEKLF
>TRBV12-3/TRBV12-4
ASTDTSEQY
>TRBV3-1/TRBV3-2
ASSLRQDPDEKLF
>TRBV9
ASSVGQDGGTDTQY
>TRBV28
ATRLYNEQF
>TRBV20-1
SASELAVSTDTQY
>TRBV28
ASSSSTGAGELF
>TRBV11-3
ASSLGESPLH
>TRBV10-2
ASTGTSARRSNSYNEQF
>TRBV6-1
ASSEFYGYT
>TRBV7-8
ASSLSQQSYEQY